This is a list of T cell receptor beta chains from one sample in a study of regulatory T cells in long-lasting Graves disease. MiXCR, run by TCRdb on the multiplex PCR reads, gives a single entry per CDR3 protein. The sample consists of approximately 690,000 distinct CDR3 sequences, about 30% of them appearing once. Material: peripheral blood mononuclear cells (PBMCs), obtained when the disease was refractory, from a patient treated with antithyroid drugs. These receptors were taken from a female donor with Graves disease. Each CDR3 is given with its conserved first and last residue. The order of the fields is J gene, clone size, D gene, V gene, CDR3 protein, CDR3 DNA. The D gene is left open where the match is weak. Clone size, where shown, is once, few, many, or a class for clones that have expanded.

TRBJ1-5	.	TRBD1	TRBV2	CANSEGTANQPQHF	TGTGCCAACAGTGAAGGGACAGCAAATCAGCCCCAGCATTTT
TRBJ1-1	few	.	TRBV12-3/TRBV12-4	CASSTNTGNTEAFF	TGTGCCAGCAGCACAAACACAGGGAACACTGAAGCTTTCTTT
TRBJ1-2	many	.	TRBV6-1	CETRTATNYGYTF	TGTGAGACTCGGACGGCAACTAACTATGGCTACACCTTC
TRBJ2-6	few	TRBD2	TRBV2	CASSWGGSGANVLTF	TGTGCCAGCAGCTGGGGGGGATCCGGGGCCAACGTCCTGACTTTC
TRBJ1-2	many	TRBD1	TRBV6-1	CASSPSDITTGAGYTF	TGTGCCAGCAGTCCATCGGACATAACAACAGGGGCTGGCTACACCTTC
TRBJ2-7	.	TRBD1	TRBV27	CASGQGSVYEQYF	TGTGCCTCGGGACAGGGTTCTGTCTACGAGCAGTACTTC
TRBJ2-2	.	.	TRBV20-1	CSADNTGELFF	TGCAGTGCGGATAACACCGGGGAGCTGTTTTTT
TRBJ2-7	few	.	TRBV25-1	CASSDQSAGREQYF	TGTGCCAGCAGTGATCAGTCGGCAGGCCGGGAGCAGTACTTC
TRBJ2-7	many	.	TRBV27	CASRGPREQYF	TGTGCCAGCAGGGGCCCGAGGGAGCAGTACTTC
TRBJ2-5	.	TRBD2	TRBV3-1	CASSRGTSQEETQYF	TGTGCCAGCAGCCGTGGGACTAGCCAGGAGGAGACCCAGTACTTC
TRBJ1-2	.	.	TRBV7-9	CASSHPLMRSYGYTF	TGTGCCAGCAGCCATCCTTTGATGAGGAGCTATGGCTACACCTTC
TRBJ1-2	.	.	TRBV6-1	CASSEAPGREPPYNYGYTF	TGTGCCAGCAGTGAAGCGCCGGGCCGTGAACCCCCCTATAACTATGGCTACACCTTC
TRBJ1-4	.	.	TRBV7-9	CASSTRTANEKLFF	TGTGCCAGCAGCACCCGGACAGCTAATGAAAAGCTGTTTTTT
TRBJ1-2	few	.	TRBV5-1	CASSLSGEAGNYGYTF	TGCGCCAGCAGCTTGTCAGGGGAGGCAGGCAACTATGGCTACACCTTC
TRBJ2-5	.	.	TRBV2	CASKRGHQETQYF	TGTGCCAGCAAGAGAGGGCACCAAGAGACCCAGTACTTC
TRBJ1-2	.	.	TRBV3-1	CASSQDRRGYYGYTF	TGTGCCAGCAGCCAAGATAGGCGGGGATATTATGGCTACACCTTC
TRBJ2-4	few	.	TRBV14	CASSQGRTALKNIQYF	TGTGCCAGCAGCCAAGGGCGGACCGCGCTTAAAAACATTCAGTACTTC
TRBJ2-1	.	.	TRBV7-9	CASSHRERNEQFF	TGTGCCAGCAGCCACAGGGAAAGGAATGAGCAGTTCTTC
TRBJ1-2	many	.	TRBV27	CASSDSVVRDGYTF	TGTGCCAGCAGTGACAGCGTAGTGCGGGATGGCTACACCTTC
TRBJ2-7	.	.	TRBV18	CASSPRDYEQYF	TGTGCCAGCTCACCACGGGACTACGAGCAGTACTTC
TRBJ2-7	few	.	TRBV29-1	CSAGHSTYEQYF	TGCAGCGCGGGACATTCCACCTACGAGCAGTACTTC
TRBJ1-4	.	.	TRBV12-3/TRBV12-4	CASSLTFTAGKLFF	TGTGCCAGCAGTTTGACTTTTACCGCCGGAAAACTGTTTTTT
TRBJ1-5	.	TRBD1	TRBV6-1	CASSEGTGRQPQHF	TGTGCCAGCAGTGAAGGGACAGGGAGGCAGCCCCAGCATTTT
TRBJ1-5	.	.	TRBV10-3	CAISESRGLGNQPQHF	TGTGCCATCAGTGAGTCAAGGGGATTGGGCAATCAGCCCCAGCATTTT
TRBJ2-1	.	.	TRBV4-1	CASSQEGRGEFNEQFF	TGCGCCAGCAGCCAAGAGGGTAGGGGGGAGTTCAATGAGCAGTTCTTC
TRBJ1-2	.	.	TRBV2	CASSQSAGLGYGYTF	TGCGCCAGCAGCCAATCGGCGGGTTTGGGATATGGCTACACCTTC
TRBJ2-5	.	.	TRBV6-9	CASSYHPGRPPPETQYF	TGTGCCAGCAGTTACCATCCGGGGCGCCCCCCCCCCGAGACCCAGTACTTC
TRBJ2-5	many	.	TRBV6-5	CASSYSGQRRETQYF	TGTGCCAGCAGTTACTCAGGACAGCGCCGGGAGACCCAGTACTTC
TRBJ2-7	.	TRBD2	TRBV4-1	CASSHLSGVSYEQYF	TGCGCCAGCAGCCACCTTAGCGGGGTCTCCTACGAGCAGTACTTC
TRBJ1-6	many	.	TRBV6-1	CASTRSSYNSPLHF	TGTGCCAGCACCCGGAGCTCCTATAATTCACCCCTCCACTTT
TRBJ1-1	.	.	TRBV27	CASSLSDSWTEASF	TGTGCCAGCAGTTTATCCGACAGCTGGACTGAAGCTTCCTTT
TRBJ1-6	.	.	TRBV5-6	CASSLEASPLHF	TGTGCCAGCAGCTTAGAAGCCTCACCCCTCCACTTT
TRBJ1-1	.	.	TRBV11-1	CASRPGREKGTEAFF	TGTGCCAGCAGGCCAGGGAGAGAGAAGGGCACTGAAGCTTTCTTT
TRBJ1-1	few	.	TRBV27	CASSSSYFTEAFF	TGTGCCAGCAGTTCATCATATTTCACTGAAGCTTTCTTT
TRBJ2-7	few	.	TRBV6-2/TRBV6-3	CASSEAWGSYEQYF	TGTGCCAGCAGTGAAGCATGGGGTTCCTACGAGCAGTACTTC
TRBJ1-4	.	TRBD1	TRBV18	CASSPLGRTGDEKLFF	TGTGCCAGCTCACCCCTGGGCCGGACAGGGGACGAAAAACTGTTTTTT
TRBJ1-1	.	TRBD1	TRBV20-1	CSARKEMTGSWGTEAFF	TGCAGTGCTAGAAAGGAGATGACAGGGAGTTGGGGCACTGAAGCTTTCTTT
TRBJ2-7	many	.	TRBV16	CASSSQGTRNEQYF	TGTGCCAGCAGTTCCCAGGGGACCCGGAACGAGCAGTACTTC
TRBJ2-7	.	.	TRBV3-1	CASSRRAGEQYF	TGTGCCAGCAGCCGACGGGCTGGGGAGCAGTACTTC
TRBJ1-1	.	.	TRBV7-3	CASSSPGVDRTEAFF	TGTGCCAGCAGCTCCCCAGGGGTAGACCGAACTGAAGCTTTCTTT
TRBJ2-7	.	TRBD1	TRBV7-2	CASSLYKAGGHEQYF	TGTGCCAGCAGCTTATATAAGGCAGGGGGCCACGAGCAGTACTTC
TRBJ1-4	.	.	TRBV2	CASSEESQRGEKLFF	TGTGCCAGCAGTGAGGAGAGCCAAAGGGGTGAAAAACTGTTTTTT
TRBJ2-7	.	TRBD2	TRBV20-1	CSARGGSGRQTYEQYF	TGCAGTGCTAGAGGAGGTAGCGGGAGGCAGACCTACGAGCAGTACTTC
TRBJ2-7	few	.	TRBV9	CASSVAGSRSSEQYF	TGTGCCAGCAGCGTAGCCGGGAGTAGGAGCTCCGAGCAGTACTTC
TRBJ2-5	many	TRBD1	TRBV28	CASSLGQLETQYF	TGTGCCAGCAGTTTGGGACAGTTGGAGACCCAGTACTTC
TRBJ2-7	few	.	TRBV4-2	CASSQGLGAGASYEQYF	TGTGCCAGCAGCCAAGGGCTGGGGGCAGGAGCATCCTACGAGCAGTACTTC
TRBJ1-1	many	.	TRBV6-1	CASRGPGAAGNTEAFF	TGTGCCAGCAGAGGTCCGGGGGCGGCAGGGAACACTGAAGCTTTCTTT
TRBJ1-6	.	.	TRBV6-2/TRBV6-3	CASSYSGEDNSPLHF	TGTGCCAGCAGTTACTCGGGGGAGGATAATTCACCCCTCCACTTT
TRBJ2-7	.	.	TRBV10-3	CAISGIHSYEQYF	TGTGCCATCAGTGGAATCCACTCCTACGAGCAGTACTTC
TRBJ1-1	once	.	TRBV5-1	CASSAGDRNTEAFF	TGCGCCAGCAGCGCGGGGGACCGTAACACTGAAGCTTTCTTT
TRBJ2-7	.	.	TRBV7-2	CASSDHTEQYF	TGTGCCAGCAGCGACCATACCGAGCAGTACTTC
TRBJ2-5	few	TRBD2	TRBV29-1	CSGGLGKETQYF	TGCAGCGGGGGACTAGGTAAAGAGACCCAGTACTTC
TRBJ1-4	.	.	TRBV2	CASSEDKATNEKLFF	TGTGCCAGCAGTGAAGACAAAGCAACTAATGAAAAACTGTTTTTT